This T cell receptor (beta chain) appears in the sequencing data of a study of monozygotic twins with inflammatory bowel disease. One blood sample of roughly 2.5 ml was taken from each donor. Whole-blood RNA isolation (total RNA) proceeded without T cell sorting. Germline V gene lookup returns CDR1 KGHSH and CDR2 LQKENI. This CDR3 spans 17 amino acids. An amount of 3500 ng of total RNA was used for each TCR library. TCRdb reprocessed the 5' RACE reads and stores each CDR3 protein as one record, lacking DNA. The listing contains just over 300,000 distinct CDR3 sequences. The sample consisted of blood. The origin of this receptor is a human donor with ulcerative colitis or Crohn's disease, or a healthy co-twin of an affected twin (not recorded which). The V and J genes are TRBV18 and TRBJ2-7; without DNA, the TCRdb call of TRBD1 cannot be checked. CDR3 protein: CASSSTPTGTGGDEQYF.